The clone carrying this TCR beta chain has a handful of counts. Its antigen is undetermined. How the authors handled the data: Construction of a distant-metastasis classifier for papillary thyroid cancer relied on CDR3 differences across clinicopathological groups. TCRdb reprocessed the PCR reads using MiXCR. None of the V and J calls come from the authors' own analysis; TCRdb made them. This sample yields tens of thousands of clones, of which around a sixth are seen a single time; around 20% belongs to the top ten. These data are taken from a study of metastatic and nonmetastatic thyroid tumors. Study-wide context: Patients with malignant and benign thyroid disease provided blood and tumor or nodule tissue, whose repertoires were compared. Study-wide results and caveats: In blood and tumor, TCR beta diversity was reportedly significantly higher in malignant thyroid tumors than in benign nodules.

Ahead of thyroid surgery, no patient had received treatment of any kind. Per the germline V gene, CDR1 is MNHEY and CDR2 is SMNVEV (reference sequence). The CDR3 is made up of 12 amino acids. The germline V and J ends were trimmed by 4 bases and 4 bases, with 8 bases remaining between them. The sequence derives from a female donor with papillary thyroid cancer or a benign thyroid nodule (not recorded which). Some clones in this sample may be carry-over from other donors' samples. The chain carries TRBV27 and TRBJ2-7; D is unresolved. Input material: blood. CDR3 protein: CASSYGFYEQYF. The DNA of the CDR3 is TGTGCCAGCAGTTATGGGTTTTACGAGCAGTACTTC.